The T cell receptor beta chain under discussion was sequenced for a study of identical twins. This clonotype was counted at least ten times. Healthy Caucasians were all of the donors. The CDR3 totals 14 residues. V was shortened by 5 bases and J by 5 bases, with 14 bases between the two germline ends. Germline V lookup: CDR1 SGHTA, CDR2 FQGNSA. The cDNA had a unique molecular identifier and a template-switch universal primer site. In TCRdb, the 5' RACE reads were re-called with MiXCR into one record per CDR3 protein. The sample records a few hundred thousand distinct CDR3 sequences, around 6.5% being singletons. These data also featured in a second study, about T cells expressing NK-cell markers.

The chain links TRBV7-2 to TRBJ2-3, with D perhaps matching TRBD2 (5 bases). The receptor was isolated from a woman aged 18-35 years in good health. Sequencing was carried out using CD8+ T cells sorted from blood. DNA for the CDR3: TGTGCCAGCAGCCTGTGGATTAGCGTAGATACGCAGTATTTT. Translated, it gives CASSLWISVDTQYF.